The following is a T cell receptor (beta chain) sequence with its context. The second PCR ran about 6 to 11 cycles with a sample-barcoded 5' primer and J-beta primers. In TCRdb, the 5' RACE reads were re-called with MiXCR into one record per CDR3 protein. Found here are 800,000 or so distinct CDR3 sequences, approximately 25% of them singletons; the top ten hold more than 3%. The data stem from a study of blood T cells in healthy people across ages. The CDR3 totals 14 residues. Trimming cost V 6 bases and J 2 bases, with 11 bases left between them. Germline loops: CDR1 MNHNS, CDR2 SASEGT. These same data were also listed under a study on T cells of mothers and their children. From that study: The study sampled a few healthy Caucasian mothers and their six children.

The sequenced material came from blood. This TCR was recovered from a boy younger than 18 in good health. The rearrangement uses TRBV6-1 and TRBJ2-1; TRBD2 might be the D (6 bases). The DNA for the CDR3 is TGTGCCAGCAGCGCGGGATTTGCCTACAATGAGCAGTTCTTC. Translation gives CASSAGFAYNEQFF.